The 18 T cell receptor beta chains listed next were all sequenced from one sample in a study of T cell repertoires in cytomegalovirus infection. TCRdb ran MiXCR on the reads and lists one entry per CDR3 protein. The data contain about 740,000 distinct CDR3 sequences, 35% to 45% of them singletons. Sequencing used PBMCs. These TCRs come from a human donor in good health (CMV status not recorded). Some clones in this sample may be carry-over from other donors' samples.

CDR3 sequence: CSAFSGRAAGANVLTF. The CDR3 DNA follows: TGCAGTGCTTTTAGCGGGAGGGCGGCCGGGGCCAACGTCCTGACTTTC. The J gene is TRBJ2-6, the V gene TRBV20-1; 11 nucleotides line up with TRBD2. The trim removed 5 bases at V and 4 bases at J, leaving 7 bases unmatched. CDR3 size: 16 residues. CDR1 and CDR2 from the germline V gene are DFQATT and SNEGSKA (reference sequence).

The chain is built from TRBV27 and TRBJ2-1; 12 nucleotides agree with TRBD2. This CDR3 has 16 amino acids. The germline CDR1 and CDR2 sequences are MNHEY and SMNVEV (reference sequence). V shed 3 bases and J 6 bases; nucleotides not matched to a gene: 6. This CDR3 reads CASSLVTSGGTNEQFF. The CDR3 region has the DNA TGTGCCAGCAGTTTGGTAACTAGCGGGGGGACCAATGAGCAGTTCTTC.

As DNA, the CDR3 is TGTGCCAGTAGTCCCCGATCTGTGGAAAGACTAGGGGATCAGCCCCAGCATTTT. Its protein is CASSPRSVERLGDQPQHF. V is TRBV19 and J is TRBJ1-5; D may be TRBD1 (5 bases). The CDR3 extends over 18 amino acids. Per germline, CDR1 LNHDA and CDR2 SQIVND (reference sequence). With 5 bases removed from V and 5 bases from J, the gap between germline ends came to 25 bases.

The chain uses TRBV25-1 and TRBJ2-2, with 7 bases lining up with TRBD1. The CDR3 sequence is 20 residues long. Germline CDR1 is MGHDK and CDR2 is SYGVNS. V dropped 3 bases and J dropped 4; count of bases not matched to a gene: 20. Here the CDR3 DNA reads TGTGCCAGCAGTGACCGTTGGGACAGCTCTTTTTGGGAAGGCACCGGGGAGCTGTTTTTT. Protein sequence: CASSDRWDSSFWEGTGELFF.

CDR3: CSARDPRGTGNTEAFF. The CDR3 nucleotides are TGCAGTGCTAGAGATCCTAGGGGGACAGGGAACACTGAAGCTTTCTTT. V gene TRBV20-1 combines with J gene TRBJ1-1; TRBD1 aligns across 8 bases. The V gene end was trimmed by 0 bases and the J gene end by 1 base; junction bases not matched to a gene: 7. The CDR3 is 16 amino acids. Germline-derived CDR1 and CDR2 are DFQATT and SNEGSKA (reference sequence).

The CDR3 DNA reads TGTGCCAGCACCCCTGGGGGGCCTGAAGCTTTCTTT. It is translated as CASTPGGPEAFF. The rearrangement links TRBV12-3 or TRBV12-4 to TRBJ1-1; D is perhaps TRBD1 (6 bases). V was cut by 7 bases and J by 6 bases, with 12 bases left in between. The length of the CDR3 is 12 residues.

The V and J genes are TRBV7-2 and TRBJ1-2, with TRBD1 identical over 7 bases. The CDR3 consists of 15 residues. Germline lookup yields CDR1 SGHTA and CDR2 FQGNSA. V trimming: 5 bases; J trimming: 3 bases; junction bases outside the gene matches: 9. The CDR3 loop reads CASSPHADRYYGYTF. For the CDR3, the DNA is TGTGCCAGCAGCCCCCACGCGGACAGGTACTATGGCTACACCTTC. The full variable domain, rest sourced from reference TRBV7-2 and TRBJ1-2, is GAGVSQSPSNKVTEKGKDVELRCDPISGHTALYWYRQSLGQGLEFLIYFQGNSAPDKSGLPSDRFSAERTGGSVSTLTIQRTQQEDSAVYLCASSPHADRYYGYTFGSGTRLTVV.

A note on this clonotype: This could be a read error, since a much larger clone is one nucleotide away. This chain joins TRBV7-2 and TRBJ2-5; D remains unclear. Germline V gene lookup returns CDR1 SGHTA and CDR2 FQGNSA. This CDR3 is 11 amino acids long. Between the trimmed V and J ends, which lost 8 bases and 5 bases, there was a span of 9 bases. For the CDR3, the DNA is TGTGCCAGCCCCTACCGGGAGACCCAGTACTTC. It is translated as CASPYRETQYF.

This clonotype was counted between two and nine times. The gene calls are TRBV12-3 or TRBV12-4 and TRBJ2-2; the match to TRBD2 covers 7 bases. V lost 2 bases and J lost 4; bases outside the gene matches: 1. There are 14 residues in the CDR3. This CDR3 is CASSLSGATGELFF. The CDR3 DNA reads as TGTGCCAGCAGTTTAAGCGGGGCCACCGGGGAGCTGTTTTTT.

This clonotype was recorded a few times. As DNA, the CDR3 is TGTGCCAGCAGTCTAAGGACAGGGGGCACTGAAGCTTTCTTT. Its translation: CASSLRTGGTEAFF. The rearrangement joins TRBV12-3 or TRBV12-4 to TRBJ1-1, with 10 bases matching TRBD1. CDR3 size: 14 residues. V was pared by 5 bases and J by 4 bases, with 4 bases of the junction left unmatched.

Turning to this clonotype: One junction end does not reproduce the germline sequence, and a read error may be involved. The chain couples TRBV10-3 to TRBJ2-1; 8 positions agree with TRBD2. The CDR3 is made up of 16 amino acids. The germline V gene has CDR1 ENHRY and CDR2 SYGVKD. Written as DNA, the CDR3 is TGTGGCATCAATGGGGTTTCGGGACTAGGCCACTCGGAGCCGTTCTTC. Protein: CGINGVSGLGHSEPFF.

This clonotype has a handful of counts. This chain joins TRBV18 and TRBJ1-3; 9 bases line up with TRBD1. Germline CDR1 KGHSH, CDR2 LQKENI. The CDR3 spans 17 residues. V shed 3 bases, J shed 4 bases, and the junction held 10 bases outside the gene matches. In DNA form, the CDR3 reads TGTGCCAGCTCACCCCAGGGACAGGGTACGCGCGGAAACACCATATATTTT. It yields the protein CASSPQGQGTRGNTIYF.

The genes are TRBV27 and TRBJ2-4, with a possible D match to TRBD2 (5 bases). Trimming shortened V by 3 bases and J by 8 bases, and 14 bases separated the two germline ends. Germline V CDR1 and CDR2: MNHEY, SMNVEV (reference sequence). CDR3 size: 14 residues. The CDR3 DNA is TGTGCCAGCAGTTTGAGGGCCCCAGGCGACATTCAGTACTTC. Protein sequence: CASSLRAPGDIQYF.

This clonotype appeared a few times. This chain uses TRBV10-3 with TRBJ1-1, with unresolved D. This CDR3 has 11 amino acids. From germline, CDR1 is ENHRY and CDR2 SYGVKD. Trimming took 10 bases from V and 7 from J, leaving 13 bases between them. CDR3 amino acids: CATGGEIEAFF. As DNA, the CDR3 is TGTGCCACCGGCGGTGAGATTGAAGCTTTCTTT.

In DNA form, the CDR3 reads TGTGCCAGTAGTATAAGTAGGGACTACGAGCAGTACTTC. Translation: CASSISRDYEQYF. This chain joins TRBV19 and TRBJ2-7; no clear D gene. This CDR3 comprises 13 residues. The V gene's germline CDR1 is LNHDA and CDR2 SQIVND (reference sequence). Trimming stripped 2 bases from V and 3 bases from J, with 8 bases between.

The chain couples TRBV28 to TRBJ1-3, with 10 bases aligning to TRBD1. The germline V gene has CDR1 MDHEN and CDR2 SYDVKM. Trimming cost V 7 bases and J 3 bases; bases outside gene matches: 3. This CDR3 region has 14 residues. Here the CDR3 reads CASKGQGFGNTIYF. The CDR3 bases are TGTGCCAGCAAGGGACAGGGGTTTGGAAACACCATATATTTT. The whole variable domain, filled in from reference TRBV28 and TRBJ1-3, reads DVKVTQSSRYLVKRTGEKVFLECVQDMDHENMFWYRQDPGLGLRLIYFSYDVKMKEKGDIPEGYSVSREKKERFSLILESASTNQTSMYLCASKGQGFGNTIYFGEGSWLTVV.

This clonotype appeared many times. As DNA, the CDR3 is TGTGCCAGCAGCCCGGACAGGGCCTACGAGCAGTACTTC. Translating gives CASSPDRAYEQYF. This chain connects TRBV3-1 to TRBJ2-7; 8 positions match TRBD1. CDR1 is LGHDT and CDR2 is YNNKEL in the germline V gene (reference sequence). With 4 bases clipped from V and 2 bases from J, the junction kept 1 base outside the gene matches. The CDR3 length is 13 residues.

This chain connects TRBV12-3 or TRBV12-4 to TRBJ1-1; unclear D gene. V was pared by 6 bases and J by 4 bases, with 18 bases between. This CDR3 is 15 amino acids long. This CDR3 is CASRSWNRGVTEAFF. The CDR3 DNA sequence: TGTGCCAGCAGATCGTGGAACCGGGGAGTCACTGAAGCTTTCTTT.